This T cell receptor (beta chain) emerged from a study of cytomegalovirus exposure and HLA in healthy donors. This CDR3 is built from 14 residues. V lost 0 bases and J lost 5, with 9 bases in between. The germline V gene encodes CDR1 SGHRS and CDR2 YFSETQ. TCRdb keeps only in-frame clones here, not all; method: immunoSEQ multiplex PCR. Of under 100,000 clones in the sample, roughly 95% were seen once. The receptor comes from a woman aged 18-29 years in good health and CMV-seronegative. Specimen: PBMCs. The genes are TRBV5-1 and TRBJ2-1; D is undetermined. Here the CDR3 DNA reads TGCGCCAGCAGCTTGGCCGGCGGAGACAATGAGCAGTTCTTC. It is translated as CASSLAGGDNEQFF. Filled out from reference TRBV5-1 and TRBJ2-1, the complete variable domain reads KAGVTQTPRYLIKTRGQQVTLSCSPISGHRSVSWYQQTPGQGLQFLFEYFSETQRNKGNFPGRFSGRQFSNSRSEMNVSTLELGDSALYLCASSLAGGDNEQFFGPGTRLTVL.